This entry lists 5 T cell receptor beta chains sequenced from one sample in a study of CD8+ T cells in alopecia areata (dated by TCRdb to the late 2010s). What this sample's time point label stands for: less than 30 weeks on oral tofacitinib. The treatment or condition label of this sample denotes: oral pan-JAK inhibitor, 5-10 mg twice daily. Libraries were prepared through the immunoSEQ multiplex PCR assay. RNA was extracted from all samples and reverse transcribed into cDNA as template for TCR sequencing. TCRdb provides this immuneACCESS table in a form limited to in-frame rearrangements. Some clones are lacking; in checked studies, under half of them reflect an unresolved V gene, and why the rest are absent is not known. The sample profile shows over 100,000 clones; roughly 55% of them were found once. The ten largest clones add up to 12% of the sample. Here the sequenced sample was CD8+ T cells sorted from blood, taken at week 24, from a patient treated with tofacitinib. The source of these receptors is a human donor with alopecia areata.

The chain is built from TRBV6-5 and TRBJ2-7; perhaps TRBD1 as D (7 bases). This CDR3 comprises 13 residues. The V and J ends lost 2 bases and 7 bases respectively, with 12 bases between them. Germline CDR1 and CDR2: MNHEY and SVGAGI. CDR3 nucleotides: TGTGCCAGCAGTTACGAGGGGGCGGGGGAGCAGTACTTC. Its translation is CASSYEGAGEQYF.

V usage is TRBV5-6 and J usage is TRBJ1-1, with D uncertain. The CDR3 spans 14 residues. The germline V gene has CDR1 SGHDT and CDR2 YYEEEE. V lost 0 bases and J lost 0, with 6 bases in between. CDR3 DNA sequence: TGTGCCAGCAGCTTGGAGGAAATGAACACTGAAGCTTTCTTT. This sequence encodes CASSLEEMNTEAFF. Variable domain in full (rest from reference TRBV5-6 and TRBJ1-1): DAGVTQSPTHLIKTRGQQVTLRCSPKSGHDTVSWYQQALGQGPQFIFQYYEEEERQRGNFPDRFSGHQFPNYSSELNVNALLLGDSALYLCASSLEEMNTEAFFGQGTRLTVV.

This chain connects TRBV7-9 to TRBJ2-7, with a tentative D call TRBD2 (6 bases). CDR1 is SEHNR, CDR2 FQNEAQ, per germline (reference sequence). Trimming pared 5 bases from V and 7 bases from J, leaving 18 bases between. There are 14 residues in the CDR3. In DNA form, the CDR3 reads TGTGCCAGCAGCGGTGGTCGGGCCCGGGGGGAGCAGTACTTC. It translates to CASSGGRARGEQYF. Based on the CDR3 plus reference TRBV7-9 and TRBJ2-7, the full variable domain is DTGVSQNPRHKITKRGQNVTFRCDPISEHNRLYWYRQTLGQGPEFLTYFQNEAQLEKSRLLSDRFSAERPKGSFSTLEIQRTEQGDSAMYLCASSGGRARGEQYFGPGTRLTVT.

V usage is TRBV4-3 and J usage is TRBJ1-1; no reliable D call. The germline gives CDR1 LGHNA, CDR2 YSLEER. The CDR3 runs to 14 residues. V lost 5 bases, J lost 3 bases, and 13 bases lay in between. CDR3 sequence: CASSDVRDDTEAFF. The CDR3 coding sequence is TGCGCCAGCAGCGACGTACGAGACGACACTGAAGCTTTCTTT.

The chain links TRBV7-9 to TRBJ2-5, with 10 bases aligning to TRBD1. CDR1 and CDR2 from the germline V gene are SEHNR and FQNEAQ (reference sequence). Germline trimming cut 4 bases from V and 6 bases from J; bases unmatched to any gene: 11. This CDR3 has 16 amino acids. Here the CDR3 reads CASSWSRDRGSQTQYF. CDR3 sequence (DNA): TGTGCCAGCAGCTGGAGCCGGGACAGGGGCAGCCAGACCCAGTACTTC. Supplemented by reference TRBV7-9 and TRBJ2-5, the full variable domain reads DTGVSQNPRHKITKRGQNVTFRCDPISEHNRLYWYRQTLGQGPEFLTYFQNEAQLEKSRLLSDRFSAERPKGSFSTLEIQRTEQGDSAMYLCASSWSRDRGSQTQYFGPGTRLLVL.